This T cell receptor (beta chain) was documented in a study of shared clonotypes between healthy human individuals. Background on the study: Ranging from 18 to 49 in age, donors were two women and three men.

As processed by the authors: Junction-only sequences produced by ImmunoSEQ had no quality scores, so filtering differed. Produced via immunoSEQ multiplex PCR; TCRdb's table is partial and in-frame only. V, J and clone size are those of that table, while D and trimming were read from the DNA. Of some 1.5 million clones listed, approximately 98% are singletons. Of note for this clone: Its antigen is still unknown.

The V gene's germline CDR1 is MNHNY and CDR2 SVGAGI (reference sequence). The CDR3 consists of 16 residues. Trimming left V 6 bases short and J 2 bases short, with 17 bases between. General study results and limits: Naive subsets tended to show greater estimated richness than memory subsets.

Sequencing used naive CD4+ T cells sorted from blood. The subset is: CD45RA+ positively selected. This clonotype originated in a man younger than 45 in good health. V and J are TRBV6-6 and TRBJ2-1, with D tentatively TRBD1 or TRBD2 (5 bases each). The CDR3 spells CASSTLLRGAYNEQFF. CDR3 DNA sequence: TGTGCCAGCAGCACCCTATTGAGGGGAGCCTACAATGAGCAGTTCTTC.